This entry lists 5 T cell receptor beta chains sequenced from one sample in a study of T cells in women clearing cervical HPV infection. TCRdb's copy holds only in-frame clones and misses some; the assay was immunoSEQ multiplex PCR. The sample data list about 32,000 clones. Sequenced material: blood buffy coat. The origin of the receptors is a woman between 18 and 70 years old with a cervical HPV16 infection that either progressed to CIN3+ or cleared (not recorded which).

The CDR3: CASSQRVAGGETQYF. The covered CDR3 bases are TGTGCCAGCAGCCAGAGGGTAGCGGGGGGTGAGACC. The chain has TRBV7-2 and TRBJ2-5; 10 bases agree with TRBD2. The sequence runs out 3 residues before the end of the CDR3; the remainder is reconstructed from the germline J gene. Germline V lookup: CDR1 SGHTA, CDR2 FQGNSA. J was trimmed by 5 bases and V by 5 bases; bases with no gene match: 8. The CDR3 totals 15 residues.

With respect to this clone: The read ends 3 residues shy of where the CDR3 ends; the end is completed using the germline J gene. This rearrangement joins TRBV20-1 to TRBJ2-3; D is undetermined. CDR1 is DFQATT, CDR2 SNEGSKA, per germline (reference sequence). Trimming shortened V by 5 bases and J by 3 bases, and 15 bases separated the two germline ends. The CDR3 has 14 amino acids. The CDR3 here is CSAHSSTWTDTQYF. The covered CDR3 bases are TGCAGTGCTCACAGCTCCACATGGACAGATACG.

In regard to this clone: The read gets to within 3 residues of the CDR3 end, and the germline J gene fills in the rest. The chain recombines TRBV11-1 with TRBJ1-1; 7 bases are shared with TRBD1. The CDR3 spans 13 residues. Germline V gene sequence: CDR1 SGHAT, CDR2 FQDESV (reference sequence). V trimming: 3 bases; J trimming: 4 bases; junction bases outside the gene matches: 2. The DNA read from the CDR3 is TGTGCCAGCAGCTTCCCAGGGGGCACTGAA. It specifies CASSFPGGTE. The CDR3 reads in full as CASSFPGGTEAFF.

The CDR3 here is CASKGGQGAADTQYF. Incomplete CDR3 DNA: TGTGCCAGCAAGGGCGGACAGGGGGCTGCAGATACG. The J gene is TRBJ2-3, the V gene TRBV2; 11 nucleotides align to TRBD1. The CDR3 end is not reached by the read, which stops 3 residues before it; the germline J gene fills it in. CDR3 length: 15 residues. V lost 7 bases and J lost 4; bases outside the gene matches: 7. Germline V gives CDR1 SNHLY, CDR2 FYNNEI.

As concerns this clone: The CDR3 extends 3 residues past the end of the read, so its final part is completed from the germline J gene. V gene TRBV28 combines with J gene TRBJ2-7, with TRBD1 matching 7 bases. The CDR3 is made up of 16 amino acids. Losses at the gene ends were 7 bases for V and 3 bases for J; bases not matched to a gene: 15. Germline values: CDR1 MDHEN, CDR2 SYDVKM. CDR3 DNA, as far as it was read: TGTGCCAGCATCCCCCGGGGCCCGGGACAGAGCTACGAG. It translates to CASIPRGPGQSYE. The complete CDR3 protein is CASIPRGPGQSYEQYF.